This is a list of T cell receptor beta chains from one sample in a study of cytomegalovirus exposure and HLA in healthy donors. The table came from immunoSEQ multiplex PCR; TCRdb's copy has only in-frame clones and leaves some out. The sample has approximately 210,000 clones; 86% are singletons. Material for sequencing was PBMCs. The receptors were gathered from a woman in her late teens or twenties in good health and CMV-seronegative. CDR3s include the opening cysteine and the closing phenylalanine or tryptophan. The D gene is left open where the match is weak. Clone size is shown for a subset of rows, as once, few, many or a class of expanded clone.

>TRBV23-1|-|TRBJ1-1|TRBD1
TGCGCCAGCCGGATGGGATGGGACAGGGGGAACACTGAAGCTTTCTTT
CASRMGWDRGNTEAFF
>TRBV19|-|TRBJ2-2|-
TGTGCCAGTAGAGGGGGTTTCCTAAACACCGGGGAGCTGTTTTTT
CASRGGFLNTGELFF
>TRBV5-1|-|TRBJ2-1|TRBD2
TGCGCCAGCAGCGGGGGACTAGCGAATTCCTACAATGAGCAGTTCTTC
CASSGGLANSYNEQFF
>TRBV5-1|-|TRBJ2-7|TRBD1
TGCGCCAGCAGCGCCGCTGTCCGGGACAGGTCCTCCTACGAGCAGTACTTC
CASSAAVRDRSSYEQYF
>TRBV19|-|TRBJ2-3|-
TGTGCCAGTAGTATAAGCGGAACCACAGATACGCAGTATTTT
CASSISGTTDTQYF
>TRBV2|-|TRBJ2-5|-
TGTGCCAGCAGCAACGATCGGGTCCTCCAAGAGACCCAGTACTTC
CASSNDRVLQETQYF
>TRBV27|-|TRBJ2-1|-
TGTGCCAGCAGTTCCCCGGGTAGCGTCAGCTCCTACAATGAGCAGTTCTTC
CASSSPGSVSSYNEQFF
>TRBV2|-|TRBJ2-7|TRBD2
TGTGCCAGCAGTGAGAAAGCGGGAGGGGGGGAGCAGTACTTC
CASSEKAGGGEQYF
>TRBV7-9|-|TRBJ1-5|-
TGTGCCAGCAGCCGTTATGATCAGCCCCAGCATTTT
CASSRYDQPQHF
>TRBV10-3|-|TRBJ2-2|TRBD1
TGTGCCATCAGACAGGGGGCGAGCACCGGGGAGCTGTTTTTT
CAIRQGASTGELFF
>TRBV2|once|TRBJ2-5|TRBD2
TGTGCCAGCAGTGGGTCTAGCGGGGGACAAGAGACCCAGTACTTC
CASSGSSGGQETQYF
>TRBV25-1|-|TRBJ2-7|-
TGTGCCAGCAGCCCCGGCGTTACGGGGGAGCAGTACTTC
CASSPGVTGEQYF
>TRBV5-6|-|TRBJ1-4|-
TGTGCCAGCAGCTTGTCAGGCGACAGAGAAAAACTGTTTTTT
CASSLSGDREKLFF
>TRBV30|-|TRBJ2-5|TRBD2
TGTGCCTGGAGTTACGGGGGGAACCAAGAGACCCAGTACTTC
CAWSYGGNQETQYF
>TRBV20-1|-|TRBJ2-1|TRBD2
TGCAGTGCTAGAGATGGTCGGGGGGAGTTCTTC
CSARDGRGEFF
>TRBV27|-|TRBJ2-7|-
TGTGCCAGCAGTTTGAGGACAGACTACGAGCAGTACTTC
CASSLRTDYEQYF
>TRBV18|-|TRBJ2-3|-
TGTGCCAGCTCGTACCCAGGGAGCACAGATACGCAGTATTTT
CASSYPGSTDTQYF
>TRBV7-7|-|TRBJ1-6|-
TGTGCCAGCAGCTTAACGGGTGACTATAATTCACCCCTCCACTTT
CASSLTGDYNSPLHF
>TRBV20-1|-|TRBJ1-2|-
TGCAGTGCTACCCGGCGGGATGGCTACACCTTC
CSATRRDGYTF
>TRBV4-2|-|TRBJ2-5|-
TGTGCCAGCAGCCGCGACCGGGGAGGTATTTTGGAGACCCAGTACTTC
CASSRDRGGILETQYF
>TRBV25-1|-|TRBJ2-7|-
TGTGCCAGCAGTATAACATTACCTCTCTACGAGCAGTACTTC
CASSITLPLYEQYF
>TRBV4-1|-|TRBJ1-5|-
TGCGCCAGCAGCCAAGATCGGGGAGGGCGATTGAATCAGCCCCAGCATTTT
CASSQDRGGRLNQPQHF
>TRBV21-1|-|TRBJ1-1|-
TGTGCCAGCAGCAAGAGACACACGAACACTGAAGCTTTCTTT
CASSKRHTNTEAFF
>TRBV9|-|TRBJ1-1|-
TGTGCCAGCAGCGTAGTTTGTGGGCGATCTGAAGCTTTCTTT
CASSVVCGRSEAFF
>TRBV6-5|few|TRBJ1-5|-
TGTGCCAGCAGTTCCTCGTCAGTCAATCAGCCCCAGCATTTT
CASSSSSVNQPQHF
>TRBV2|-|TRBJ2-5|TRBD2
TGTGCCAGCAGTTTTGGACTAGCGGGGGGCAGAGAAGAGACCCAGTACTTC
CASSFGLAGGREETQYF
>TRBV19|-|TRBJ1-1|TRBD1
TGTGCCAGTAATGTTCCGGGACAGGGGGTTGGAAACACTGAAGCTTTCTTT
CASNVPGQGVGNTEAFF
>TRBV6-6|-|TRBJ1-1|-
TGTGCCAGCGGGTCGTGGGGAGGGGACACTGAAGCTTTCTTT
CASGSWGGDTEAFF
>TRBV5-1|-|TRBJ2-5|TRBD2
TGCGCCAGCAGCTTGGCAGAGGTGTTGGTAGCGGGAACGGAGACCCAGTACTTC
CASSLAEVLVAGTETQYF
>TRBV27|-|TRBJ2-3|-
TGTGCCAGCAATCTACAGGGTTATAGACACACAGATACGCAGTATTTT
CASNLQGYRHTDTQYF
>TRBV7-2|-|TRBJ2-5|-
TGTGCCAGCCATCGGGGGACCCGGGAGACCCAGTACTTC
CASHRGTRETQYF
>TRBV19|-|TRBJ1-2|-
TGTGCCAGTAGCCGAATGTTGGGCAACTATGGCTACACCTTC
CASSRMLGNYGYTF
>TRBV2|-|TRBJ1-2|-
TGTGCCAGCAGGTCCCGGGGGGAAGGGGCGAGAGACTATGGCTACACCTTC
CASRSRGEGARDYGYTF
>TRBV2|-|TRBJ1-6|TRBD1
TGTGCCAGCAGTGAAGGGTCAGGGGGTTTTCTCGCCCCCCTCCACTTT
CASSEGSGGFLAPLHF
>TRBV6-1|-|TRBJ2-7|-
TGTGCCAGCAGGGAAGGCAGAGAGCAGTACTTC
CASREGREQYF
>TRBV11-2|once|TRBJ2-4|-
TGTGCCAGCAATCCAGGACAGCCACTAGCCAAAAACATTCAGTACTTC
CASNPGQPLAKNIQYF
>TRBV7-9|-|TRBJ2-7|-
TGTGCCAGCAGCTTAGGGATTAACAGGGACCGGTTGGCCTCCTACGAGCAGTACTTC
CASSLGINRDRLASYEQYF
>TRBV18|-|TRBJ1-2|TRBD1
TGTGCCAGCTCACTACGACAGGGGCCAGAACTCTATGGCTACACCTTC
CASSLRQGPELYGYTF
>TRBV19|-|TRBJ1-5|-
TGTGCCAGTAGCAATGGACAGTTAGGCAATCAGCCCCAGCATTTT
CASSNGQLGNQPQHF
>TRBV19|-|TRBJ2-3|-
TGTGCCAGTAACAACCGGTGGGCCGATACGCAGTATTTT
CASNNRWADTQYF
>TRBV4-1|-|TRBJ2-5|-
TGCGCCAGCAGCCAAGACGGGGGTTACGGGACCCAGTACTTC
CASSQDGGYGTQYF
>TRBV6-5|-|TRBJ2-3|-
TGTGCCAGCAATAGCGGAGACACAGATACGCAGTATTTT
CASNSGDTDTQYF
>TRBV6-1|-|TRBJ2-7|TRBD1
TGTGCCAGCAGTGAAATTTCGACAGGGACCTCCGTTTACGAGCAGTACTTC
CASSEISTGTSVYEQYF